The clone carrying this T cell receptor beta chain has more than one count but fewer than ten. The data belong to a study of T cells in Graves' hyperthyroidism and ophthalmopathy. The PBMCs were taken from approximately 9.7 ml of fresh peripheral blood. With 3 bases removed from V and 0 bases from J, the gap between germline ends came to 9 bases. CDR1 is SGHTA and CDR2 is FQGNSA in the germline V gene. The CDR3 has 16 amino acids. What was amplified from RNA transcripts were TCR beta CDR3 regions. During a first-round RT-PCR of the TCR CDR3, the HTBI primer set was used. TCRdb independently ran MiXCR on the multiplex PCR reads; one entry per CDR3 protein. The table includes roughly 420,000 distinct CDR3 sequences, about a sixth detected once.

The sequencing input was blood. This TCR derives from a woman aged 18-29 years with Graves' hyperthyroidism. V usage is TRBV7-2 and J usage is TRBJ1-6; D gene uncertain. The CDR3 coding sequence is TGTGCCAGCAGCTTTGGGCGGTCCTCCTATAATTCACCCCTCCACTTT. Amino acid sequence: CASSFGRSSYNSPLHF.